This T cell receptor (beta chain) was sequenced in a study of T cell responses to AZD1222 COVID-19 vaccine. Some clones are missing from TCRdb's copy, which holds only in-frame ones; the method was immunoSEQ multiplex PCR. Found here are about 110,000 clones, approximately 89% of them singletons; the top ten hold less than 4%. Study-wide results and caveats: Seropositive status at baseline applied to only 5 to 7 AZD1222 recipients. Spike-spanning, vaccine-associated CD4 TCRs were dominant at 160-218 and 743-854. Spike-specific TCR depth and breadth grew after two AZD1222 doses. Repertoires were obtained only post-peak T cell response.

CDR3 length: 13 amino acids. Germline loops: CDR1 GTSNPN, CDR2 SVGIG (reference sequence). Trimming took 1 base from V and 2 from J, leaving 9 bases between them. Concerning this clone itself: Its target is unknown.

The chain carries TRBV30 and TRBJ2-7; D is ambiguous. The source of this sequence is an adult in good health. The sequences come from peripheral blood, collected on day 0 of MenACWY control vaccination. The chain's CDR3 is CAWSGSSPYEQYF. The CDR3 nucleotides read TGTGCCTGGAGTGGCAGTAGCCCCTACGAGCAGTACTTC.